The clone carrying this T cell receptor beta chain has just a few counts. What it binds is unknown. This entry comes from a study of response to subunit inactivated influenza vaccine. TCRdb independently ran MiXCR on the RT-PCR reads; one entry per CDR3 protein. Counted here are fewer than 250,000 distinct CDR3 sequences, about 15% occurring once; the ten biggest clones make up approximately 25%. Study outcomes and limitations: Seasonal influenza vaccination, on each occasion, was suggested by the authors to recruit few new T cells.

This CDR3 has 16 residues. The V and J ends lost 0 bases and 3 bases respectively, with 16 bases between them. CDR1 and CDR2 (germline): DFQATT, SNEGSKA (reference sequence). The chain recombines TRBV20-1 with TRBJ2-3, with a tentative D call TRBD2 (7 bases). Sequencing used CD8+ T cells sorted from PBMCs, obtained more than 4 days after vaccination. The TCR sequence derives from a man between 45 and 60 years old who received an inactivated influenza vaccine. CDR3 sequence reads: CSARDQQRGGTDTQYF. Written as DNA, the CDR3 is TGCAGTGCTAGAGATCAGCAAAGGGGGGGGACAGATACGCAGTATTTT.